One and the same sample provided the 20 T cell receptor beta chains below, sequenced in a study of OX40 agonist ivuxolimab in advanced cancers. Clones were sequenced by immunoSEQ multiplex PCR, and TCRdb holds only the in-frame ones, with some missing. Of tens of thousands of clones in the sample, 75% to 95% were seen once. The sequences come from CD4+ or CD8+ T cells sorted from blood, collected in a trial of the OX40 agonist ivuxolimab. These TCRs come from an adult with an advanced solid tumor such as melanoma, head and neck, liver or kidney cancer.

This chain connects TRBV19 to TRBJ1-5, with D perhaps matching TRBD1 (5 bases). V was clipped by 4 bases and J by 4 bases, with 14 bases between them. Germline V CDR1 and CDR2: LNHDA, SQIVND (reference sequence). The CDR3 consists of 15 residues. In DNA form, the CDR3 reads TGTGCCAGTAGTAATATGGCGGGGGGAAATCAGCCCCAGCATTTT. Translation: CASSNMAGGNQPQHF. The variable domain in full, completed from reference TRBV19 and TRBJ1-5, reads DGGITQSPKYLFRKEGQNVTLSCEQNLNHDAMYWYRQDPGQGLRLIYYSQIVNDFQKGDIAEGYSVSREKKESFPLTVTSAQKNPTAFYLCASSNMAGGNQPQHFGDGTRLSIL.

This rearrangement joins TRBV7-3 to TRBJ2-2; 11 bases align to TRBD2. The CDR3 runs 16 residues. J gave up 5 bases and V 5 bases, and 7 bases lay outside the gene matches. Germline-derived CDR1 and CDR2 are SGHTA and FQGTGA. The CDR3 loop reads CASSQLAGVLTGELFF. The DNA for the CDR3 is TGTGCCAGCAGCCAACTAGCGGGAGTCCTAACCGGGGAGCTGTTTTTT. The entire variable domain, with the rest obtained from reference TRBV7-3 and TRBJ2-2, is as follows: GAGVSQTPSNKVTEKGKYVELRCDPISGHTALYWYRQSLGQGPEFLIYFQGTGAADDSGLPNDRFFAVRPEGSVSTLKIQRTERGDSAVYLCASSQLAGVLTGELFFGEGSRLTVL.

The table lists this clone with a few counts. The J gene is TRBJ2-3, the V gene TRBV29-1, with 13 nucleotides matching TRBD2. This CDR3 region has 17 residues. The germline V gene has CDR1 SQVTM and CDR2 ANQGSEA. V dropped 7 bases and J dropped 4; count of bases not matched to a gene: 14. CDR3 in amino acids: CSARGLAGEGIPDTQYF. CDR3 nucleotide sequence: TGCAGCGCCAGAGGACTAGCGGGAGAAGGCATCCCAGATACGCAGTATTTT.

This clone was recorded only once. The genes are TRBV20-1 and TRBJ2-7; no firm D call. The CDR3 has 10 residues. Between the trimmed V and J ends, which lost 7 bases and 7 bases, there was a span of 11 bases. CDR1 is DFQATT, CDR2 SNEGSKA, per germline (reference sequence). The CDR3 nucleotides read TGCAGTGGAGCGATACGAGAGCAGTACTTC. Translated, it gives CSGAIREQYF.

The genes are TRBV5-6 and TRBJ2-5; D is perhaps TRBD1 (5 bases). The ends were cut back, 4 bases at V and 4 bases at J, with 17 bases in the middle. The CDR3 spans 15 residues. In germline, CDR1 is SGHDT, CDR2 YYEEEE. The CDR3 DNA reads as TGTGCCAGCAGCAAACCTTTTGGCACAGGAGAGACCCAGTACTTC. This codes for CASSKPFGTGETQYF.

CDR3 bases: TGTGCCAGCAGCTTAACCCCGACTAGTCCCTACGAGCAGTACTTC. This sequence encodes CASSLTPTSPYEQYF. This rearrangement joins TRBV7-3 to TRBJ2-7; possibly TRBD2 for D (6 bases). CDR3 length: 15 amino acids. V lost 0 bases and J 2 bases, leaving 11 bases between the germline ends. Germline V lookup: CDR1 SGHTA, CDR2 FQGTGA.

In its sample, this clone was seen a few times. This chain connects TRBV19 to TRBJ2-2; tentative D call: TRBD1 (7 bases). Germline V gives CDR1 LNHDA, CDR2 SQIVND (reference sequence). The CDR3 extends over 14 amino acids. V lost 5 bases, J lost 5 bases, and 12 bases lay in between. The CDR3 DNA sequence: TGTGCCAGTAGTGGGCCAGGGGGGACCGGGGAGCTGTTTTTT. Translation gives CASSGPGGTGELFF.

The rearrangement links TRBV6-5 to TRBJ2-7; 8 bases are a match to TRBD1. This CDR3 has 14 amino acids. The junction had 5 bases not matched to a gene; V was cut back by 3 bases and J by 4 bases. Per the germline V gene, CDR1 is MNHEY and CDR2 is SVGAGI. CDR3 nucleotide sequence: TGTGCCAGCAGTTATCACAGGGGGTCTTACGAGCAGTACTTC. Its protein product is CASSYHRGSYEQYF.

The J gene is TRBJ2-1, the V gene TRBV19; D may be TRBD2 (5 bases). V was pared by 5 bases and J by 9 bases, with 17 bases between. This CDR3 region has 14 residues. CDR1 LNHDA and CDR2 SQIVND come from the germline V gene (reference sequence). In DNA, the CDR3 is TGTGCCAGTAGTCTCGGACTGGTTCCCAGTGAGCAGTTCTTC. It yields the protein CASSLGLVPSEQFF.

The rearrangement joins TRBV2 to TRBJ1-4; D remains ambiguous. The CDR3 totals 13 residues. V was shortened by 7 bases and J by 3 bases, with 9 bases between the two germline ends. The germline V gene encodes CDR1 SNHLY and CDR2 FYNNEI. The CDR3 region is CASTGQPNEKLFF. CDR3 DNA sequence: TGTGCCAGCACAGGCCAGCCTAATGAAAAACTGTTTTTT. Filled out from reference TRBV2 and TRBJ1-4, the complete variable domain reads EPEVTQTPSHQVTQMGQEVILRCVPISNHLYFYWYRQILGQKVEFLVSFYNNEISEKSEIFDDQFSVERPDGSNFTLKIRSTKLEDSAMYFCASTGQPNEKLFFGSGTQLSVL.

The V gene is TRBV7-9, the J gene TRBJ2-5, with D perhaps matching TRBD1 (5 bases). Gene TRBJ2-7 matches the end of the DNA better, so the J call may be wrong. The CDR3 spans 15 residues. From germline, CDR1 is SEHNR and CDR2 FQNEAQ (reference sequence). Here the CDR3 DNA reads TGTGCCAGCAGCCCAGGGATCACTGGGACCTACGAGCAGTACTTC. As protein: CASSPGITGTYEQYF.

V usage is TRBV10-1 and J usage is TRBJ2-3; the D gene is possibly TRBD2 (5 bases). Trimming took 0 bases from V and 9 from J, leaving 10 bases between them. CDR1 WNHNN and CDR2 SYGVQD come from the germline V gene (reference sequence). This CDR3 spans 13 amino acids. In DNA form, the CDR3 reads TGCGCCAGCAGTGAGTCAGAGGGTGGCACGCAGTATTTT. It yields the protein CASSESEGGTQYF.

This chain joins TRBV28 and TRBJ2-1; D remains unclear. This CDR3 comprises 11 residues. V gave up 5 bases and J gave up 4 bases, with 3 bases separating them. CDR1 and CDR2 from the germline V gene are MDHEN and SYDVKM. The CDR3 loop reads CASSQYNEQFF. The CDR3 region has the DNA TGTGCCAGCAGTCAATACAATGAGCAGTTCTTC.

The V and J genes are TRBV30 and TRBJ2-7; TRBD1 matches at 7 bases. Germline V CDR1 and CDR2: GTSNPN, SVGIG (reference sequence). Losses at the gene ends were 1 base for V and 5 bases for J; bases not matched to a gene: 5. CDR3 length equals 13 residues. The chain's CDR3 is CAWSANRGHEQYF. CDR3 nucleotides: TGTGCCTGGAGTGCTAACAGGGGCCACGAGCAGTACTTC.

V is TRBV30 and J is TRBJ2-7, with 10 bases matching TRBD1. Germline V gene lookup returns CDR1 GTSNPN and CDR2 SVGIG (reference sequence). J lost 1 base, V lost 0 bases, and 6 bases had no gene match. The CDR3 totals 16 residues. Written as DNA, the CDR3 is TGTGCCTGGAGTGTCAGGGACAGGGGACGATCCTACGAGCAGTACTTC. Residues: CAWSVRDRGRSYEQYF. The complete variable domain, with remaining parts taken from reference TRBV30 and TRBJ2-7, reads SQTIHQWPATLVQPVGSPLSLECTVEGTSNPNLYWYRQAAGRGLQLLFYSVGIGQISSEVPQNLSASRPQDRQFILSSKKLLLSDSGFYLCAWSVRDRGRSYEQYFGPGTRLTVT.

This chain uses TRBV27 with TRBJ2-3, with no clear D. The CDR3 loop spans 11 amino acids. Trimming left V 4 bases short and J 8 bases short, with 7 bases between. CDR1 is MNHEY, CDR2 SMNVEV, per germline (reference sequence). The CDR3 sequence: CASSSHGTQYF. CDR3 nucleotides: TGTGCCAGCAGTTCCCATGGTACGCAGTATTTT.

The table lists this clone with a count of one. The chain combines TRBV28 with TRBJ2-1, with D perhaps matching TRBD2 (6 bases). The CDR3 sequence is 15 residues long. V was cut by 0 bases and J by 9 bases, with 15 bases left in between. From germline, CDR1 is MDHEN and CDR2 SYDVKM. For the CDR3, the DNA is TGTGCCAGCAGTTTATGGGGCAATCGGGGGAGTGAGCAGTTCTTC. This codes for CASSLWGNRGSEQFF. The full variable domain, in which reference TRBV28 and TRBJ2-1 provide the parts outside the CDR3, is DVKVTQSSRYLVKRTGEKVFLECVQDMDHENMFWYRQDPGLGLRLIYFSYDVKMKEKGDIPEGYSVSREKKERFSLILESASTNQTSMYLCASSLWGNRGSEQFFGPGTRLTVL.

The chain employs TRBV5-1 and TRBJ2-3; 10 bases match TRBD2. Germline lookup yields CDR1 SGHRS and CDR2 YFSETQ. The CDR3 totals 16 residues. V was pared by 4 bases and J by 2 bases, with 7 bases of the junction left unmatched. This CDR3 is CASSLRTSGTTDTQYF. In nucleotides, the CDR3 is TGCGCCAGCAGCCTAAGGACTAGCGGAACCACAGATACGCAGTATTTT. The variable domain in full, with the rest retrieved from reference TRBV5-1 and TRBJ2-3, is KAGVTQTPRYLIKTRGQQVTLSCSPISGHRSVSWYQQTPGQGLQFLFEYFSETQRNKGNFPGRFSGRQFSNSRSEMNVSTLELGDSALYLCASSLRTSGTTDTQYFGPGTRLTVL.

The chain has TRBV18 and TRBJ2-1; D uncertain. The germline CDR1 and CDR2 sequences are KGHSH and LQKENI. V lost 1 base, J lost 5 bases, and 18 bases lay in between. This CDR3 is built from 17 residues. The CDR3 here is CASSPRPHRLRHNEQFF. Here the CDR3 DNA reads TGTGCCAGCTCACCACGTCCGCATCGCCTGAGGCACAATGAGCAGTTCTTC.

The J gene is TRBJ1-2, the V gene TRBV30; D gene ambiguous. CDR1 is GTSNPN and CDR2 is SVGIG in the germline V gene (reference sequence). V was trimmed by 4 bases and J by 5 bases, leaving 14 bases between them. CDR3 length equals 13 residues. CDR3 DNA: TGTGCCTGGACCCCGGACGGGCGATATGGCTACACCTTC. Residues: CAWTPDGRYGYTF.